A selection of T cell receptor beta chains follows, all from one sample in a study of vaccination effects on CD4 cells after COVID-19. Which antigens these TCRs recognize remains unknown. Assay: immunoSEQ multiplex PCR; the TCRdb copy retains only in-frame clones and omits some. The profile covers 67,000 or so clones, with approximately 79% appearing a single time and about 4.1% taken by the ten largest. The sample was CD4+ T cells from PBMCs cultured with HCoV-OC43 spike peptides, taken before COVID-19 vaccination. The receptor set was obtained from a human donor who received a COVID-19 vaccine. The CDR3 runs from the conserved cysteine through the conserved F or W. D genes are given only for firm matches. Only part of the rows carry a size: once, few, many, or a class if the clone is expanded.

clone_size d_call j_call v_call cdr3_nt cdr3_aa
NA NA TRBJ2-4 TRBV30 TGTGCCTGGAGCCCCCTGTCGTACAGAGAACTAGCCAAAAACATTCAGTACTTC CAWSPLSYRELAKNIQYF
NA TRBD2 TRBJ2-1 TRBV7-2 TGTGCCAGCAGCTCAAGCGGGGGGAATTACAATGAGCAGTTCTTC CASSSSGGNYNEQFF
NA NA TRBJ1-3 TRBV5-1 TGCGCCAGCAGCTCCCGGGTCGGAAACACCATATATTTT CASSSRVGNTIYF
once NA TRBJ1-1 TRBV7-2 TGTGCCAGCAGCTTAGGAGGCACGGCTAGAGCTTTCTTT CASSLGGTARAFF
NA TRBD1 TRBJ2-5 TRBV24-1 TGTGCCACCAGTGTATCCCGGACAGGGGACGAGACCCAGTACTTC CATSVSRTGDETQYF
few NA TRBJ1-5 TRBV2 TGTGCCAGCAGTGAGCGAGGGGGTAGGAATCAGCCCCAGCATTTT CASSERGGRNQPQHF
NA TRBD2 TRBJ2-5 TRBV12-5 TGTGCTAGTGGTCCCCTGACTAGCGGGGGCCTACAAGAGACCCAGTACTTC CASGPLTSGGLQETQYF
few NA TRBJ2-3 TRBV7-9 TGTGCCAGCAGCTTACCGCGGGATACGCAGTATTTT CASSLPRDTQYF
NA TRBD1 TRBJ2-5 TRBV5-1 TGCGCCAGCCTACTCAGGACAGGGGCGCGGGAGACCCAGTACTTC CASLLRTGARETQYF
few TRBD1 TRBJ1-2 TRBV19 TGTGCCAGTAGTCCCGGGACAGGGAGGAACTATGGCTACACCTTC CASSPGTGRNYGYTF
NA TRBD1 TRBJ1-6 TRBV11-2 TGTGCCAGCAGCTCGACAGGGGAATCACCCCTCCACTTT CASSSTGESPLHF
NA NA TRBJ1-2 TRBV6-5 TGTGCCAGCAGTTCCGACATGAGTATTAGAGGCTACACCTTC CASSSDMSIRGYTF
once NA TRBJ1-1 TRBV30 TGTGCCTGGAGTGTATCAGGGCAGTTTCACACTGAAGCTTTCTTT CAWSVSGQFHTEAFF
NA TRBD1 TRBJ1-1 TRBV5-8 TGTGCCAGCAGCTTACAGGGGTTGGGGACTGAAGCTTTCTTT CASSLQGLGTEAFF
NA NA TRBJ2-1 TRBV2 TGTGCCAGCAGTGGCGTTGGGGAGGGGGCACAGAATAGCTACAATGAGCAGTTCTTC CASSGVGEGAQNSYNEQFF
NA TRBD1 TRBJ2-1 TRBV5-1 TGCGCCAGCAGCTTATCGGGACAGGATAATGAGCAGTTCTTC CASSLSGQDNEQFF
NA NA TRBJ2-5 TRBV7-2 TGTGCCAGCAGCTGGAGGTTTGGTAGCCATTCAAAAGAGACCCAGTACTTC CASSWRFGSHSKETQYF
NA TRBD1 TRBJ2-5 TRBV13 TGTGCCAGCAGCCGCCGGGACAGACAAGAGACCCAGTACTTC CASSRRDRQETQYF
NA NA TRBJ1-1 TRBV4-1 TGCGCCAGCAGCCGAATGTCTGGGGGGGACGCTGAAGCTTTCTTT CASSRMSGGDAEAFF
few NA TRBJ2-1 TRBV4-3 TGCGCCAGCAGCCAAACAATCGCAGGGACTAATGAGCAGTTCTTC CASSQTIAGTNEQFF
few NA TRBJ1-5 TRBV3-1/TRBV3-2 TGTGCCAGCAGTACAGGGCTTCAGCCCCAGCATTTT CASSTGLQPQHF
NA NA TRBJ1-4 TRBV6-2/TRBV6-3 TGTGCCAGCAGTTCCCCCCGCGTTCCTGGTGAAAAACTGTTTTTT CASSSPRVPGEKLFF
NA TRBD1 TRBJ2-5 TRBV6-5 TGTGCCAGCAGTTACTGGGGACAGGCGGGTTGGGAGACCCAGTACTTC CASSYWGQAGWETQYF
few TRBD1 TRBJ1-2 TRBV29-1 TGCAGCGTTGACCGGACAGGGGGCACAGATTACTATGGCTACACCTTC CSVDRTGGTDYYGYTF
NA NA TRBJ1-3 TRBV3-1/TRBV3-2 TGTGCCAGCAGCCGTCAGGGGTCCTCTGGAAACACCATATATTTT CASSRQGSSGNTIYF
once TRBD1 TRBJ2-5 TRBV6-6 TGTGCCAGCAGCCGCGGGGCAGGGGGCCCCGGGGACCAGTACTTC CASSRGAGGPGDQYF
NA NA TRBJ2-1 TRBV5-1 TGCGCCAGCAGCTTGGTAGACAATGAGCAGTTCTTC CASSLVDNEQFF
NA TRBD2 TRBJ2-2 TRBV4-1 TGCGCCAGCAGCCCAGCCGGGACTACAACCGGGGAGCTGTTTTTT CASSPAGTTTGELFF
once NA TRBJ1-4 TRBV18 TGTGCCAGCTCACCACAGGGGACCGGAGAAAAACTGTTTTTT CASSPQGTGEKLFF
NA NA TRBJ2-5 TRBV5-1 TGCGCCAGCAGCTCCCAACAGGGTCCCCAAGAGACCCAGTACTTC CASSSQQGPQETQYF
NA TRBD1 TRBJ1-5 TRBV7-9 TGTGCCAGCAGCTTAACAGGGGGTAGCAATCAGCCCCAGCATTTT CASSLTGGSNQPQHF
once NA TRBJ1-1 TRBV27 TGTGCCAGCAGTTCCAGGGTCGGTAACACTGAAGCTTTCTTT CASSSRVGNTEAFF
once TRBD1 TRBJ1-5 TRBV27 TGTGCCAGCACGACAGGGAATAGCAATCAGCCCCAGCATTTT CASTTGNSNQPQHF
few NA TRBJ1-5 TRBV12-5 TGTGCTAGTGGTTGGAGTGGCCAGCCCCAGCATTTT CASGWSGQPQHF
NA TRBD1 TRBJ1-1 TRBV5-1 TGCGCCAGCAGCGCCCTGACAGGGGGGATCACCACTGAAGCTTTCTTT CASSALTGGITTEAFF
NA NA TRBJ2-5 TRBV7-2 TGTGCCAGCAGCCGGAACAGACAGAAAGAGACCCAGTACTTC CASSRNRQKETQYF
NA NA TRBJ2-5 TRBV7-2 TGTGCCAGCAGCTATAGGACTGGCGAGGGGCAGACCCAGTACTTC CASSYRTGEGQTQYF
NA NA TRBJ1-5 TRBV10-3 TGTGCCGTGGGAAGGGGCAACAATCAGCCCCAGCATTTT CAVGRGNNQPQHF
NA NA TRBJ2-4 TRBV7-9 TGTGCCAGCAGCCTGGGAGGAGGGACGGACATTCAGTACTTC CASSLGGGTDIQYF
once NA TRBJ1-5 TRBV4-3 TGCGCCAGCAGCCAAGGGCGTCTTACGGGTCAGCCCCAGCATTTT CASSQGRLTGQPQHF
NA TRBD1 TRBJ1-1 TRBV24-1 TGTGCCACCAGTGCCGCAACGACAGGGAGTGAGCTTGGAGCTTTCTTT CATSAATTGSELGAFF
NA NA TRBJ1-6 TRBV7-3 TGTGCCAGCAGCTTAAGTGGTTATAATTCACCCCTCCACTTT CASSLSGYNSPLHF
few NA TRBJ2-3 TRBV10-1 TGCGCCAGCAGTGTTGACAGAAGAACAGATACGCAGTATTTT CASSVDRRTDTQYF
few NA TRBJ2-5 TRBV24-1 TGTGCCACCAGTGACACTGGGATCCAAGAGACCCAGTACTTC CATSDTGIQETQYF
NA NA TRBJ1-2 TRBV28 TGTGCCAGCAGTTTAGAAGGGTTGTCGACAAGTGGGGTCCCCGGCTACACCTTC CASSLEGLSTSGVPGYTF
NA NA TRBJ2-2 TRBV15 TGTGCCACCAGCAGGGGGGGAGGAACGAACACCGGGGAGCTGTTTTTT CATSRGGGTNTGELFF
NA NA TRBJ2-1 TRBV5-4 TGTGCCAGCAGCCGGCTTAGACAGGACAATGAGCAGTTCTTC CASSRLRQDNEQFF
once NA TRBJ1-1 TRBV4-1 TGCGCCAGCAGCCAAACGAGACAGCCGAACACTGAAGCTTTCTTT CASSQTRQPNTEAFF
few NA TRBJ2-1 TRBV24-1 TGTGCCACCAGTGATCAACAATCAGGCAATGAGCAGTTCTTC CATSDQQSGNEQFF
NA NA TRBJ2-1 TRBV7-9 TGTGCCAGCAGCTTATCAGGGAGCTCCTACAATGAGCAGTTCTTC CASSLSGSSYNEQFF
NA TRBD2 TRBJ2-1 TRBV5-1 TGCGCCAGCAGCTTGAGGGCTAGCGGGGGATCCTACAATGAGCAGTTCTTC CASSLRASGGSYNEQFF